A selection of T cell receptor beta chains follows, all from one sample in a study of beta chain features in type 1 diabetes. Measured with immunoSEQ multiplex PCR; TCRdb has only the in-frame clones, and not every one. This table holds 200,000 to 300,000 clones, approximately 20% found once. The material sequenced was naive CD4+ T cells from blood. All receptors derive from a middle-aged woman with type 1 diabetes. CDR3s include the opening cysteine and the closing phenylalanine or tryptophan. The D gene is left open where the match is weak. The size of a clone is reported for some rows only, either as once, few or many, or as a class for expanded clones.

12	TRBV10-3	NA	TRBJ2-3	few	TGTGCCATCGCGAGGGAGTCAGATACGCAGTATTTT	CAIARESDTQYF
12	TRBV29-1	NA	TRBJ1-5	few	TGCAGCGTTGGGGGGGGCAGTCAGCCCCAGCATTTT	CSVGGGSQPQHF
14	TRBV5-1	NA	TRBJ2-7	NA	TGCGCCAGCAGCTTGGGTCAGGGTAATGACGAGCAGTACTTC	CASSLGQGNDEQYF
14	TRBV7-9	NA	TRBJ2-5	few	TGTGCCAGCAGCGTACAGGGTGCTAAAGAGACCCAGTACTTC	CASSVQGAKETQYF
15	TRBV29-1	NA	TRBJ2-3	NA	TGCAGCGTTGAAGCTGGCCGGGGGAGCACAGATACGCAGTATTTT	CSVEAGRGSTDTQYF
14	TRBV6-5	TRBD1	TRBJ2-7	NA	TGTGCCAGCAGTCCGGGACAGGGGTACCACGAGCAGTACTTC	CASSPGQGYHEQYF
13	TRBV9	NA	TRBJ2-5	few	TGTGCCAGCAGCGTAGGGCAGCAAGAGACCCAGTACTTC	CASSVGQQETQYF
15	TRBV18	NA	TRBJ1-1	NA	TGTGCCAGCTCACCAGTAATTGAGTCAAACACTGAAGCTTTCTTT	CASSPVIESNTEAFF
12	TRBV29-1	NA	TRBJ1-3	few	TGCAGCGTTACAGGTTCTGGAAACACCATATATTTT	CSVTGSGNTIYF
14	TRBV27	TRBD2	TRBJ2-3	NA	TGTGCCAGCAGTTTAGCGGGAGTGACAGATACGCAGTATTTT	CASSLAGVTDTQYF
14	TRBV7-2	TRBD1	TRBJ2-4	NA	TGTGCCAGCAGCTTAGGGACAGGGTTAAACATTCAGTACTTC	CASSLGTGLNIQYF
15	TRBV28	TRBD1	TRBJ1-1	NA	TGTGCCAGCAGTACGACAGGGGACCCGAACACTGAAGCTTTCTTT	CASSTTGDPNTEAFF
13	TRBV28	NA	TRBJ2-3	NA	TGTGCCAGCAGCCCCGAGGCGCCAGATACGCAGTATTTT	CASSPEAPDTQYF
16	TRBV5-4	NA	TRBJ2-1	NA	TGTGCCAGCAGCTCGGGGGTGATCGGTCGTAACAATGAGCAGTTCTTC	CASSSGVIGRNNEQFF
14	TRBV18	NA	TRBJ1-5	NA	TGTGCCAGCTCACCCCAGAGGGGCAATCAGCCCCAGCATTTT	CASSPQRGNQPQHF
11	TRBV30	NA	TRBJ1-2	NA	TGTGCCTGGAGTGCGGGGGTGGGCTACACCTTC	CAWSAGVGYTF
13	TRBV7-3	NA	TRBJ1-1	NA	TGTGCCAGCAGCTCTACACTAAACACTGAAGCTTTCTTT	CASSSTLNTEAFF
14	TRBV6-5	NA	TRBJ1-1	few	TGTGCCAGCAGTTTCGGGACAATGAACACTGAAGCTTTCTTT	CASSFGTMNTEAFF
15	TRBV19	NA	TRBJ1-5	NA	TGTGCCAGTAGTTCCCAATTGATGGGGGGAGCGCCCCAGCATTTT	CASSSQLMGGAPQHF
11	TRBV20-1	NA	TRBJ1-5	NA	TGCAGGGCGAAGTTGGAGCAGCCCCAGCATTTT	CRAKLEQPQHF